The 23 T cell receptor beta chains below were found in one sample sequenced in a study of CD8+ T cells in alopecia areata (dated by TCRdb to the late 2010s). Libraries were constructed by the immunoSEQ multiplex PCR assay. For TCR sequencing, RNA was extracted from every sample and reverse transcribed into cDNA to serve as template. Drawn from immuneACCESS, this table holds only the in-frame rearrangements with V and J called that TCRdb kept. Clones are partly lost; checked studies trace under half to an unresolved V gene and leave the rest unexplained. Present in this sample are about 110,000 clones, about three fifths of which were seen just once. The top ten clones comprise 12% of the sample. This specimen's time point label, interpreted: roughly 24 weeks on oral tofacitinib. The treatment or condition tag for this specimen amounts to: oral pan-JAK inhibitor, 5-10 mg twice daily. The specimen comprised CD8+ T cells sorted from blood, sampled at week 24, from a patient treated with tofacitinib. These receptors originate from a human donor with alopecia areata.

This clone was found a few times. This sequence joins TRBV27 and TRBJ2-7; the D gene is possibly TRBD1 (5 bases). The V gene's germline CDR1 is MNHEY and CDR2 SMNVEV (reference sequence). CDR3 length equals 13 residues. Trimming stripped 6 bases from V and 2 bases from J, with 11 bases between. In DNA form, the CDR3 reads TGTGCCAGCAGGCCAGGGATAGCCTACGAGCAGTACTTC. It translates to CASRPGIAYEQYF.

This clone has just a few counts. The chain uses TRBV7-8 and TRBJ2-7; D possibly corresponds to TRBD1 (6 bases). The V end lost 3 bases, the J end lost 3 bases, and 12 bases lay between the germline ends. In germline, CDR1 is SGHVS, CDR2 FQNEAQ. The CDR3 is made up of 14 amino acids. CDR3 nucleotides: TGTGCCAGCAGCTTGGTGGGGGCCCACTACGAGCAGTACTTC. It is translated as CASSLVGAHYEQYF.

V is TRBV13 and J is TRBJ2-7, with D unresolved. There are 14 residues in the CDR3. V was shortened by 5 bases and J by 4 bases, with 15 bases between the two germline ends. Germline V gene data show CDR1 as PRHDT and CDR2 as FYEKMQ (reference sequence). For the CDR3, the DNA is TGTGCCAGCAGCCCCCCTATATCGATGTACGAGCAGTACTTC. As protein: CASSPPISMYEQYF.

CDR3 sequence reads: CASSYGDDGANVLTF. The DNA of the CDR3 is TGTGCCAGCAGTTACGGGGATGATGGGGCCAACGTCCTGACTTTC. The chain is built from TRBV6-6 and TRBJ2-6; D is ambiguous. V was shortened by 2 bases and J by 3 bases, with 8 bases between the two germline ends. CDR1 and CDR2 from the germline V gene are MNHNY and SVGAGI (reference sequence). The CDR3 runs 15 residues.

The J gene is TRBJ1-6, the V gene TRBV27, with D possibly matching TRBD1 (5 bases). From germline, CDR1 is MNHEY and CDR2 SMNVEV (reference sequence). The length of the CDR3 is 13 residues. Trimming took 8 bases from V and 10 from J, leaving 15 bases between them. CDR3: CASGWGTGSPLHF. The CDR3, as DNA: TGTGCCAGCGGGTGGGGGACTGGATCACCCCTCCACTTT.

The CDR3 loop reads CAWSKVTSGGKSYNEQFF. CDR3 DNA sequence: TGTGCCTGGAGTAAAGTGACTAGCGGGGGTAAATCCTACAATGAGCAGTTCTTC. V and J are TRBV30 and TRBJ2-1; TRBD2 aligns across 12 bases. V lost 2 bases to trimming and J lost 1 base; unmatched junction nucleotides: 9. The CDR3 totals 18 residues. Per germline, CDR1 GTSNPN and CDR2 SVGIG (reference sequence).

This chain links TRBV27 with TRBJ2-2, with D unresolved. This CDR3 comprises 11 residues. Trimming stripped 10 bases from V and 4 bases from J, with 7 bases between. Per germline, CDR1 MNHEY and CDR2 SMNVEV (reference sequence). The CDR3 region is CATWSTGELFF. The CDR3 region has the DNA TGTGCCACCTGGAGCACCGGGGAGCTGTTTTTT.

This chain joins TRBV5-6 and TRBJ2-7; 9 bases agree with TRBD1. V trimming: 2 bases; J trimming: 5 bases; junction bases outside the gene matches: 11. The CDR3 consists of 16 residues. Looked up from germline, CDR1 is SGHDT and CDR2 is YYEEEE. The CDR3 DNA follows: TGTGCCAGCAGCTTCGCGAATGGGACAGGGATACACGAGCAGTACTTC. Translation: CASSFANGTGIHEQYF.

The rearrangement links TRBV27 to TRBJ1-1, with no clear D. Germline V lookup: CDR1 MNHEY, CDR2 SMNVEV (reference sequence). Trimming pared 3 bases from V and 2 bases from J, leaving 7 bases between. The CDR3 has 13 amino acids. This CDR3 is CASSLLENTEAFF. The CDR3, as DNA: TGTGCCAGCAGTTTGTTGGAAAACACTGAAGCTTTCTTT.

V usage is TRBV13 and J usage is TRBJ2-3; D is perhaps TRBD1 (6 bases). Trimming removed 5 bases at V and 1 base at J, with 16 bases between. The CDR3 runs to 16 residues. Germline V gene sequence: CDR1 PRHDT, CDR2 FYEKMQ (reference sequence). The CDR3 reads CASSIPAGERTDTQYF. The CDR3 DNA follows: TGTGCCAGCAGCATCCCGGCAGGGGAGCGCACAGATACGCAGTATTTT.

The CDR3 DNA reads as TGTGCCAGCAGTTTAGGGAGGACAGGATACACTGAAGCTTTCTTT. This gives the protein CASSLGRTGYTEAFF. V gene TRBV27 combines with J gene TRBJ1-1, with TRBD1 identical over 7 bases. V shed 2 bases and J 3 bases; nucleotides not matched to a gene: 6. This CDR3 region has 15 residues. Germline assignment: CDR1 MNHEY and CDR2 SMNVEV (reference sequence).

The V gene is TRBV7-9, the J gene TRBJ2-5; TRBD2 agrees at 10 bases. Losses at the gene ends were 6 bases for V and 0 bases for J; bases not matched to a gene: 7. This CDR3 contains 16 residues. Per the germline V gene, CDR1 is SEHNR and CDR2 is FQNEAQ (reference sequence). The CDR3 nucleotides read TGTGCCAGCAGATCCGGGACTAGCGAGAACCAAGAGACCCAGTACTTC. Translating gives CASRSGTSENQETQYF.

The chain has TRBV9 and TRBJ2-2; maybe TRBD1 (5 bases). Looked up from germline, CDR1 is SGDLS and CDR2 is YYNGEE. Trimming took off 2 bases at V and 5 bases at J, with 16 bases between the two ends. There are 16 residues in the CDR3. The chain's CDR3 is CASSVSDRTRTGELFF. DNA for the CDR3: TGTGCCAGCAGCGTCTCAGACAGAACTCGGACCGGGGAGCTGTTTTTT.

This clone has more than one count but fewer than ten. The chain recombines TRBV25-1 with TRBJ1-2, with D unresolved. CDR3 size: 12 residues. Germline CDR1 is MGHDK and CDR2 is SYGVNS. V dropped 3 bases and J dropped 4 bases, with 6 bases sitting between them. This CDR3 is CASSDYGYGYTF. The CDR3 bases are TGTGCCAGCAGTGATTACGGCTATGGCTACACCTTC.

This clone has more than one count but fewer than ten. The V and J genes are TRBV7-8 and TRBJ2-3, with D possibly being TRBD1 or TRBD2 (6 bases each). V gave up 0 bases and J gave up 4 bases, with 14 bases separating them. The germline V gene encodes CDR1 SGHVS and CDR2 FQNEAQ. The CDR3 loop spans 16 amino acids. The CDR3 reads CASSLAMGGASDTQYF. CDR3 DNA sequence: TGTGCCAGCAGCTTAGCGATGGGGGGCGCATCAGATACGCAGTATTTT.

The CDR3, as DNA: TGTGCCAGCAGTTACGGGTCAGCCCCGAACGAGCAGTACTTC. Its translation is CASSYGSAPNEQYF. V is TRBV6-5 and J is TRBJ2-7, with D unresolved. The CDR3 is made up of 14 amino acids. The V end was cut by 2 bases, the J end by 5 bases, with 13 bases between. CDR1 is MNHEY, CDR2 SVGAGI, per germline.

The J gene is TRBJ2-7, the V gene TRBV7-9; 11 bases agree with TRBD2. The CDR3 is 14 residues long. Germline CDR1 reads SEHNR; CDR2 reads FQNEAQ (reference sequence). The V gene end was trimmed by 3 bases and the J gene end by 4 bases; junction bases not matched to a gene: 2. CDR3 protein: CASSFTSGGYEQYF. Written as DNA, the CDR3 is TGTGCCAGCAGCTTTACTAGCGGGGGATACGAGCAGTACTTC. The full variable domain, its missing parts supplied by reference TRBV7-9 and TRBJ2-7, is DTGVSQNPRHKITKRGQNVTFRCDPISEHNRLYWYRQTLGQGPEFLTYFQNEAQLEKSRLLSDRFSAERPKGSFSTLEIQRTEQGDSAMYLCASSFTSGGYEQYFGPGTRLTVT.

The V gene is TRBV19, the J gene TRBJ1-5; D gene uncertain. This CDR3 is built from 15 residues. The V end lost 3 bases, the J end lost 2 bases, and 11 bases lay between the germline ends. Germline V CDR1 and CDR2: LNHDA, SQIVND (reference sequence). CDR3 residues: CASSIYGVGNQPQHF. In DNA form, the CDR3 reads TGTGCCAGTAGTATTTACGGGGTTGGCAATCAGCCCCAGCATTTT.

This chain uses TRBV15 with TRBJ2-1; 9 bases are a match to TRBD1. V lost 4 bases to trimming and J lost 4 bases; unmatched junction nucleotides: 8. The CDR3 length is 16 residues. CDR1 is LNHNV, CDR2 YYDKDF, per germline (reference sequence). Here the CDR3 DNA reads TGTGCCACCAGCAAGCCCGGGACAGGGAAATACAATGAGCAGTTCTTC. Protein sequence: CATSKPGTGKYNEQFF.

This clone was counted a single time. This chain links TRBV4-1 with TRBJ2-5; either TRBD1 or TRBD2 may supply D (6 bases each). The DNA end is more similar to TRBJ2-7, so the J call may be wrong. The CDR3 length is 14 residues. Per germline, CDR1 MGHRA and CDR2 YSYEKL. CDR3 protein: CASSQQLRGDEQYF. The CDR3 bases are TGCGCCAGCAGCCAGCAATTGAGGGGGGACGAGCAGTACTTC.

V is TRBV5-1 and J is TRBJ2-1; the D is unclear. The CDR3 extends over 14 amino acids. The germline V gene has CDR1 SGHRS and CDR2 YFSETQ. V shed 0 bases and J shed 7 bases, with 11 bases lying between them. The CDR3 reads CASSLARLGNEQFF. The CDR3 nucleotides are TGCGCCAGCAGCTTGGCCAGGTTGGGGAATGAGCAGTTCTTC. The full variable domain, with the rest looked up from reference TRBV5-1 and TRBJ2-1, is KAGVTQTPRYLIKTRGQQVTLSCSPISGHRSVSWYQQTPGQGLQFLFEYFSETQRNKGNFPGRFSGRQFSNSRSEMNVSTLELGDSALYLCASSLARLGNEQFFGPGTRLTVL.

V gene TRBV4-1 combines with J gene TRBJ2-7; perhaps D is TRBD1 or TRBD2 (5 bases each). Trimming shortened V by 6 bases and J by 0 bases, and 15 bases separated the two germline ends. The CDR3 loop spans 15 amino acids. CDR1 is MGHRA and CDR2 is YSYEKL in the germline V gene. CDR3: CASSLDGTNSYEQYF. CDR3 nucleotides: TGCGCCAGCAGTCTAGACGGGACGAACTCCTACGAGCAGTACTTC.

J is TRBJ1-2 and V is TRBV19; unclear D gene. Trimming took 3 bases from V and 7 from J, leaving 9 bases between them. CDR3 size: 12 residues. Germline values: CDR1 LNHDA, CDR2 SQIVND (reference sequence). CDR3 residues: CASSMGGTGYTF. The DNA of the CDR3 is TGTGCCAGTAGTATGGGAGGAACTGGCTACACCTTC. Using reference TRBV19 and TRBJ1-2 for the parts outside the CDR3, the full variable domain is DGGITQSPKYLFRKEGQNVTLSCEQNLNHDAMYWYRQDPGQGLRLIYYSQIVNDFQKGDIAEGYSVSREKKESFPLTVTSAQKNPTAFYLCASSMGGTGYTFGSGTRLTVV.